The 19 T cell receptor beta chains listed next were all sequenced from one sample in a study of cytomegalovirus exposure and HLA in healthy donors. This PCR relied on a set of 60 Vbeta primers and 13 Jbeta primers. Libraries were prepared by immunoSEQ multiplex PCR; TCRdb keeps only in-frame clonotypes and omits some of them. The table lists some 150,000 clones, approximately 80% of them singletons, with 1.8% in the top ten. Specimen: PBMCs. The receptors come from a female donor in good health and CMV-seropositive.

The chain has TRBV27 and TRBJ2-3; 7 bases fit TRBD1. This CDR3 has 15 residues. From germline, CDR1 is MNHEY and CDR2 SMNVEV (reference sequence). The V and J ends lost 5 bases and 8 bases, in that order; junction bases with no gene match: 13. CDR3 coding DNA: TGTGCCAGCAGTCCTGGGACAGCACCCTATTCTACGCAGTATTTT. It is translated as CASSPGTAPYSTQYF.

The J gene is TRBJ2-4, the V gene TRBV19; 7 bases map to TRBD1. The trim removed 5 bases at V and 0 bases at J, leaving 7 bases unmatched. This CDR3 is 16 amino acids long. Per germline, CDR1 LNHDA and CDR2 SQIVND (reference sequence). CDR3 DNA sequence: TGTGCCAGTAGTCCTGGGGACAGCCCAGCCAAAAACATTCAGTACTTC. Translated, it gives CASSPGDSPAKNIQYF.

The chain employs TRBV12-5 and TRBJ2-3; no clear D gene. Germline CDR1 and CDR2: LGHNT and FRNRAP. V lost 2 bases, J lost 0 bases, and 6 bases lay in between. This CDR3 has 14 amino acids. The CDR3 sequence is CASGLSTSTDTQYF. CDR3 in DNA: TGTGCTAGTGGTTTGTCAACAAGCACAGATACGCAGTATTTT.

The chain employs TRBV19 and TRBJ2-2; TRBD2 agrees at 7 bases. J lost 5 bases, V lost 5 bases, and 8 bases had no gene match. Germline CDR1 reads LNHDA; CDR2 reads SQIVND (reference sequence). CDR3 length: 15 amino acids. The DNA of the CDR3 is TGTGCCAGTAGTCTCCGGGACGGGGGGACCGGGGAGCTGTTTTTT. Translating gives CASSLRDGGTGELFF.

In its sample, this clone was seen a few times. This rearrangement joins TRBV18 to TRBJ1-2; 11 bases agree with TRBD1. CDR1 and CDR2 (germline): KGHSH, LQKENI. Unmatched junction bases numbered 3, after V lost 6 bases and J lost 6 bases. The CDR3 has 13 amino acids. The CDR3 loop reads CASSQGQGDGYTF. In DNA, the CDR3 is TGTGCCAGCTCCCAGGGACAGGGGGATGGCTACACCTTC.

About this clone: Additional DNA sequences in this sample encode the identical CDR3. The chain uses TRBV19 and TRBJ1-1; D call uncertain. The CDR3 contains 13 residues. CDR1 is LNHDA, CDR2 SQIVND, per germline (reference sequence). V lost 3 bases and J lost 2, with 7 bases in between. CDR3: CASSIGSNTEAFF. For the CDR3, the DNA is TGTGCCAGTAGTATTGGGAGTAACACTGAAGCTTTCTTT.

This clone occurred a few times. The chain is built from TRBV11-2 and TRBJ2-1; D gene uncertain. The CDR3 spans 12 residues. Germline CDR1 reads SGHAT; CDR2 reads FQNNGV. V was cut by 5 bases and J by 9 bases, with 11 bases left in between. The CDR3 sequence is CASSQAPGEQFF. The CDR3 DNA reads TGTGCCAGCAGCCAAGCCCCCGGTGAGCAGTTCTTC.

The table lists this clone with a count of one. The V and J genes are TRBV7-9 and TRBJ2-7, with D tentatively TRBD2 (6 bases). Germline values: CDR1 SEHNR, CDR2 FQNEAQ (reference sequence). Trimming removed 4 bases at V and 1 base at J, with 8 bases between. There are 13 residues in the CDR3. This CDR3 reads CASSWGRSYEQYF. The CDR3 nucleotides are TGTGCCAGCAGCTGGGGGAGGTCCTACGAGCAGTACTTC. Supplemented by reference TRBV7-9 and TRBJ2-7, the full variable domain reads DTGVSQNPRHKITKRGQNVTFRCDPISEHNRLYWYRQTLGQGPEFLTYFQNEAQLEKSRLLSDRFSAERPKGSFSTLEIQRTEQGDSAMYLCASSWGRSYEQYFGPGTRLTVT.

This clone was seen a few times. The chain has TRBV30 and TRBJ1-6; D remains ambiguous. The germline gives CDR1 GTSNPN, CDR2 SVGIG (reference sequence). V was cut by 3 bases and J by 8 bases, with 11 bases left in between. The CDR3 spans 13 residues. The CDR3 loop reads CAWRVVRDSPLHF. For the CDR3, the DNA is TGTGCCTGGAGAGTGGTGAGGGATTCACCCCTCCACTTT.

The chain employs TRBV5-1 and TRBJ2-5, with D unresolved. Germline lookup yields CDR1 SGHRS and CDR2 YFSETQ. V was trimmed by 0 bases and J by 5 bases, leaving 20 bases between them. The CDR3 has 17 residues. CDR3 residues: CASSLGLRRKSEETQYF. For the CDR3, the DNA is TGCGCCAGCAGCTTGGGACTGCGGCGTAAATCGGAGGAGACCCAGTACTTC.

The chain couples TRBV5-1 to TRBJ2-5, with D possibly being TRBD2 (6 bases). Germline CDR1 SGHRS, CDR2 YFSETQ. The CDR3 length is 15 residues. V lost 4 bases and J 5 bases, leaving 18 bases between the germline ends. As DNA, the CDR3 is TGCGCCAGCAGCATAACTAGCTCGGGGGTGGAGACCCAGTACTTC. Translating gives CASSITSSGVETQYF.

The chain is built from TRBV5-6 and TRBJ2-6, with D hard to call. Germline-derived CDR1 and CDR2 are SGHDT and YYEEEE. V lost 5 bases, J lost 0 bases, and 12 bases lay in between. This CDR3 spans 16 amino acids. CDR3 amino acids: CASRTEKGSGANVLTF. CDR3 DNA sequence: TGTGCCAGCAGAACAGAAAAAGGCTCTGGGGCCAACGTCCTGACTTTC.

This rearrangement joins TRBV6-6 to TRBJ1-2; TRBD1 aligns across 7 bases. Germline CDR1 and CDR2: MNHNY and SVGAGI (reference sequence). J gave up 4 bases and V 6 bases, and 11 bases lay outside the gene matches. This CDR3 is built from 15 residues. CDR3 DNA: TGTGCCAGCAGCCCCACAACAGGGGCGATCTATGGCTACACCTTC. Translated: CASSPTTGAIYGYTF.

This CDR3 is CATFSLLPHYGYTF. CDR3 nucleotide sequence: TGTGCCACCTTCAGTCTGCTGCCTCACTATGGCTACACCTTC. This chain joins TRBV28 and TRBJ1-2; D unresolved. Trimming shortened V by 10 bases and J by 3 bases, and 18 bases separated the two germline ends. CDR1 MDHEN and CDR2 SYDVKM come from the germline V gene. The CDR3 length is 14 residues.

The CDR3 DNA reads as TGTGCCAGCAGTGAGTCCAGGGGGAAAGGTTCACCCCTCCACTTT. This codes for CASSESRGKGSPLHF. The chain employs TRBV2 and TRBJ1-6; TRBD1 agrees at 7 bases. The CDR3 is 15 amino acids. J gave up 9 bases and V 3 bases, and 8 bases lay outside the gene matches. Germline V gene data show CDR1 as SNHLY and CDR2 as FYNNEI. Complete variable domain (other parts from reference TRBV2 and TRBJ1-6): EPEVTQTPSHQVTQMGQEVILRCVPISNHLYFYWYRQILGQKVEFLVSFYNNEISEKSEIFDDQFSVERPDGSNFTLKIRSTKLEDSAMYFCASSESRGKGSPLHFGNGTRLTVT.

J is TRBJ2-7 and V is TRBV28; D uncertain. The ends were cut back, 4 bases at V and 7 bases at J, with 14 bases in the middle. The CDR3 length is 13 residues. Germline loops: CDR1 MDHEN, CDR2 SYDVKM. CDR3 loop: CASSSRVIGEQYF. CDR3 bases: TGTGCCAGCAGTTCGCGCGTGATCGGGGAGCAGTACTTC.

The genes are TRBV9 and TRBJ2-7, with TRBD2 matching 9 bases. The germline V gene has CDR1 SGDLS and CDR2 YYNGEE. Germline trimming cut 0 bases from V and 2 bases from J; bases unmatched to any gene: 0. This CDR3 has 14 residues. The CDR3 is CASSVASGTYEQYF. The CDR3 bases are TGTGCCAGCAGCGTAGCTAGCGGGACCTACGAGCAGTACTTC.

The chain couples TRBV27 to TRBJ2-3, with 12 positions matching TRBD2. Germline CDR1 reads MNHEY; CDR2 reads SMNVEV (reference sequence). V trimming: 5 bases; J trimming: 4 bases; junction bases outside the gene matches: 10. The CDR3 length is 17 residues. The CDR3 DNA follows: TGTGCCAGCAGTCCACGCTCGACTAGCGGGGGCCCAGATACGCAGTATTTT. Encoded protein: CASSPRSTSGGPDTQYF.

CDR3: CASSLGGTSGGAYEQYF. The CDR3 DNA is TGCGCCAGCAGCTTGGGTGGGACTAGCGGGGGGGCCTACGAGCAGTACTTC. The J gene is TRBJ2-7, the V gene TRBV5-1, with 16 bases lining up with TRBD2. This CDR3 comprises 17 residues. Germline loops: CDR1 SGHRS, CDR2 YFSETQ. J gave up 2 bases and V 0 bases, and 2 bases lay outside the gene matches.